The sequence of this T cell receptor (beta chain) was determined in a study of shared clonotypes between healthy human individuals. Study information: Participating donors consisted of a couple of women and three men aged 18 to 49. Each donor's CD8 memory used one plate, CD8 naive two, each CD4 subset three. Study-level findings and limits: Generation probabilities of non-shared clonotypes were lower (relative to those shared by all four donors).

This clone was recorded once. Its cognate antigen is unknown. The junction differs from germline at one of its ends, possibly a read error. The CD4+ fraction was divided into a CD45RA+ naive subset and a CD45RA-negative memory subset. Produced via immunoSEQ multiplex PCR; TCRdb's table is partial and in-frame only. The sample carries about a million clones, around 74% recorded once. The V gene's germline CDR1 is MDHEN and CDR2 SYDVKM. CDR3 size: 13 residues. The TCR originated in a man aged 18 to 29 in good health. Sequenced sample: memory CD4+ T cells sorted from blood. Regarding subset: CD45RA-negative fraction. This chain links TRBV28 with TRBJ2-7; 10 positions match TRBD1. CDR3 coding DNA: TGTGCCAGCAGTGGCGGACAGGGGGTTAGGGGGGACTTC. This codes for CASSGGQGVRGDF.